The 24 T cell receptor beta chains below were found in one sample sequenced in a study of graft-versus-host responses after intestinal transplantation. Grafts had their tissue processed, releasing intraepithelial and lamina propria lymphocytes. Produced via immunoSEQ multiplex PCR; TCRdb's table is partial and in-frame only. The profile shows 7,500 to 8,500 clones, 70% to 85% of them singletons. The source material was ileum tissue, sampled 120 to 130 days after transplant. These receptors were obtained from a human patient who received an intestinal transplant, so some T cells may come from the graft donor.

The chain is built from TRBV30 and TRBJ2-2; the D gene is possibly TRBD2 (5 bases). Germline CDR1 and CDR2: GTSNPN and SVGIG (reference sequence). The CDR3 is 13 amino acids. V shed 0 bases and J shed 6 bases, with 8 bases lying between them. The CDR3 spells CAWSVHGAGELFF. The CDR3 nucleotides read TGTGCCTGGAGTGTACACGGGGCCGGGGAGCTGTTTTTT.

The V and J genes are TRBV7-2 and TRBJ2-2, with D unclear. CDR1 and CDR2 (germline): SGHTA, FQGNSA. The V gene lost 2 bases and the J gene lost 4 bases, with 8 bases spanning the gap. The CDR3 length is 14 residues. CDR3: CASSLSRPTGELFF. The CDR3 DNA is TGTGCCAGCAGCTTATCCAGGCCCACCGGGGAGCTGTTTTTT.

By share of the sample, this clone is hyperexpanded. V is TRBV6-4 and J is TRBJ2-7; the match to TRBD2 covers 13 bases. The CDR3 is 16 residues long. In germline, CDR1 is MRHNA, CDR2 SNTAGT. The V segment lost 4 bases and the J segment 2 bases; nucleotides outside the gene matches: 5. The CDR3 region is CASSAGGLAGTYEQYF. CDR3 DNA: TGTGCCAGCAGTGCTGGGGGACTAGCGGGAACCTACGAGCAGTACTTC.

This rearrangement joins TRBV2 to TRBJ2-3, with D unresolved. V lost 4 bases and J 5 bases, leaving 7 bases between the germline ends. The CDR3 has 12 amino acids. The germline CDR1 and CDR2 sequences are SNHLY and FYNNEI. CDR3 region: CASSGRIDTQYF. The CDR3, as DNA: TGTGCCAGCAGTGGTAGGATAGATACGCAGTATTTT. The whole variable domain, remainder taken from reference TRBV2 and TRBJ2-3, is EPEVTQTPSHQVTQMGQEVILRCVPISNHLYFYWYRQILGQKVEFLVSFYNNEISEKSEIFDDQFSVERPDGSNFTLKIRSTKLEDSAMYFCASSGRIDTQYFGPGTRLTVL.

The chain uses TRBV30 and TRBJ2-4; the D gene is possibly TRBD1 (6 bases). The CDR3 totals 14 residues. CDR1 is GTSNPN and CDR2 is SVGIG in the germline V gene (reference sequence). V lost 3 bases to trimming and J lost 9 bases, with 18 bases between them. The CDR3 DNA is TGTGCCTGGAGAGGCTCGATTGAGACAGGCATTCAGTACTTC. It codes for CAWRGSIETGIQYF.

This clone was detected only a few times. The rearrangement joins TRBV4-1 to TRBJ1-6, with 8 positions matching TRBD1. The J segment lost 10 bases and the V segment lost 0 bases, leaving 5 bases of the junction unmatched. Germline-derived CDR1 and CDR2 are MGHRA and YSYEKL. This CDR3 has 15 amino acids. The CDR3 region has the DNA TGCGCCAGCAGCCAAGAAGGGACAGGATACTCACCCCTCCACTTT. It yields the protein CASSQEGTGYSPLHF.

This clone showed up just once. The J gene is TRBJ1-3, the V gene TRBV12-5; the match to TRBD1 covers 7 bases. The V gene's germline CDR1 is LGHNT and CDR2 FRNRAP. With V trimmed by 6 bases and J by 7 bases, 6 bases remained unmatched. The CDR3 sequence is 13 residues long. DNA for the CDR3: TGTGCTAGTGGCCGGGACAGAGGGAACACCATATATTTT. Amino acids: CASGRDRGNTIYF.

The V call is TRBV27, the J call TRBJ2-7; D possibly corresponds to TRBD1 (6 bases). The germline V and J ends were trimmed by 7 bases and 5 bases, with 15 bases remaining between them. This CDR3 comprises 13 residues. Germline CDR1 is MNHEY and CDR2 is SMNVEV (reference sequence). The CDR3: CASTGVGRDEQYF. For the CDR3, the DNA is TGTGCCAGCACAGGGGTCGGGCGGGACGAGCAGTACTTC.

This clone was observed a single time. The chain links TRBV6-5 to TRBJ2-7; the match to TRBD1 covers 10 bases. V was clipped by 5 bases and J by 4 bases; unmatched bases: 8. This CDR3 has 15 residues. Germline V gene sequence: CDR1 MNHEY, CDR2 SVGAGI. CDR3 DNA: TGTGCCAGCAGTCGGGACAGGGGCAGAGGATACGAGCAGTACTTC. Encoded protein: CASSRDRGRGYEQYF.

Regarding this clone: One end of the junction is discordant with germline, which a read error may explain. The chain joins TRBV7-7 to TRBJ2-1; 8 bases are shared with TRBD2. In germline, CDR1 is SSHAT, CDR2 FNYEAQ (reference sequence). CDR3 length: 15 amino acids. This CDR3 reads CASSLRAGALNEQFF. CDR3 DNA sequence: TGTGCTAGCAGCTTACGAGCGGGAGCTCTCAATGAGCAGTTCTTC.

This chain joins TRBV5-1 and TRBJ1-3; 8 bases are a match to TRBD1. Germline V CDR1 and CDR2: SGHRS, YFSETQ. Trimming at V came to 3 bases and at J to 2 bases, leaving 7 bases not matched to a gene. CDR3 size: 16 residues. CDR3 in DNA: TGCGCCAGCAGCTCGCGACAGGGGATAACTGGAAACACCATATATTTT. Its translation: CASSSRQGITGNTIYF.

The chain uses TRBV19 and TRBJ2-1, with a weak D call TRBD1 (6 bases). Germline assignment: CDR1 LNHDA and CDR2 SQIVND (reference sequence). The CDR3 totals 13 residues. V was clipped by 7 bases and J by 10 bases, with 17 bases between them. CDR3 region: CASKNTGNNEQFF. The DNA for the CDR3 is TGTGCCAGTAAAAACACAGGGAATAACGAGCAGTTCTTC.

The chain is built from TRBV7-9 and TRBJ2-2; 8 nucleotides line up with TRBD1. The germline V gene has CDR1 SEHNR and CDR2 FQNEAQ (reference sequence). V dropped 2 bases and J dropped 5; count of bases not matched to a gene: 7. The CDR3 spans 16 residues. The CDR3 loop reads CASSLLEQGGTGELFF. CDR3 nucleotide sequence: TGTGCCAGCAGCTTACTCGAACAGGGGGGAACCGGGGAGCTGTTTTTT.

This chain links TRBV5-4 with TRBJ2-1; D tentatively reads TRBD1 or TRBD2 (6 bases each). The length of the CDR3 is 15 residues. CDR1 is SGHNT and CDR2 is YYREEE in the germline V gene (reference sequence). With 3 bases removed from V and 6 bases from J, the gap between germline ends came to 16 bases. The CDR3 DNA follows: TGTGCCAGCAGCTGGGGGCGGGATTTGCCCAATGAGCAGTTCTTC. Translation: CASSWGRDLPNEQFF. Combining the CDR3 with reference TRBV5-4 and TRBJ2-1 gives the whole variable domain ETGVTQSPTHLIKTRGQQVTLRCSSQSGHNTVSWYQQALGQGPQFIFQYYREEENGRGNFPPRFSGLQFPNYSSELNVNALELDDSALYLCASSWGRDLPNEQFFGPGTRLTVL.

The chain is built from TRBV29-1 and TRBJ2-5; a weak D match, TRBD2 (6 bases). The V gene lost 3 bases and the J gene lost 8 bases, with 13 bases spanning the gap. The CDR3 spans 12 residues. Per germline, CDR1 SQVTM and CDR2 ANQGSEA. The CDR3 region is CSVDTFSGTQYF. The CDR3 nucleotides are TGCAGCGTTGACACCTTTAGCGGAACCCAGTACTTC.

The chain couples TRBV21-1 to TRBJ1-1; the table calls TRBD1, which could not be checked here. TRBV21-1 is classified as a pseudogene. The CDR3 totals 15 residues. In DNA form, the CDR3 reads TGTGCCAGCAGCAAAGGGAACAGGGGGAACACTGAAGCTTTCTTT. Translating it yields CASSKGNRGNTEAFF.

Regarding this clone: Other nucleotide sequences in the sample specify the same CDR3. The V call is TRBV19, the J call TRBJ1-2; TRBD1 matches 7 bases. The CDR3 length is 13 residues. The germline CDR1 and CDR2 sequences are LNHDA and SQIVND (reference sequence). V was clipped by 5 bases and J by 8 bases; unmatched bases: 8. CDR3 DNA: TGTGCCAGTAGTCCTCGGGACAGAGGAGGCTACACCTTC. Its protein product is CASSPRDRGGYTF.

The gene calls are TRBV19 and TRBJ2-7; maybe TRBD1 (6 bases). This CDR3 region has 14 residues. CDR1 and CDR2 (germline): LNHDA, SQIVND (reference sequence). V lost 5 bases, J lost 2 bases, and 13 bases lay in between. CDR3 DNA sequence: TGTGCCAGTAGTGACAGGACCTCGACCTACGAGCAGTACTTC. Residues: CASSDRTSTYEQYF.

In its sample, this clone ranks as large. Different DNA sequences within this sample yield the same CDR3. This rearrangement joins TRBV5-5 to TRBJ1-1, with a possible D match to TRBD1 (6 bases). CDR3 length: 13 residues. V dropped 6 bases and J dropped 5 bases, with 14 bases sitting between them. Germline V gives CDR1 SGHKS, CDR2 YYEKEE (reference sequence). CDR3 residues: CASTRTVGTEAFF. The CDR3 nucleotides are TGTGCCAGCACACGGACAGTGGGGACTGAAGCTTTCTTT.

CDR3 sequence: CASSHDRSNYGYTF. CDR3 in DNA: TGTGCCAGCAGCCACGACAGGTCCAACTATGGCTACACCTTC. The gene calls are TRBV11-2 and TRBJ1-2, with a weak D call TRBD1 (6 bases). V was cut by 5 bases and J by 2 bases, with 12 bases left in between. CDR1 is SGHAT, CDR2 FQNNGV, per germline. CDR3 size: 14 residues.

V is TRBV2 and J is TRBJ1-2; D ambiguous. The ends were cut back, 9 bases at V and 10 bases at J, with 15 bases in the middle. Germline assignment: CDR1 SNHLY and CDR2 FYNNEI. The CDR3 loop spans 11 amino acids. The chain's CDR3 is CARTFGVNYTF. The CDR3 bases are TGTGCCAGAACCTTCGGGGTGAACTACACCTTC.

The V and J genes are TRBV18 and TRBJ2-7; 12 bases align to TRBD2. This CDR3 is 15 amino acids long. V was pared by 8 bases and J by 1 base, with 6 bases of the junction left unmatched. In germline, CDR1 is KGHSH, CDR2 LQKENI. The CDR3 region is CASSLGTSGSYEQYF. As DNA, the CDR3 is TGTGCCAGCAGCCTCGGGACTAGCGGGTCCTACGAGCAGTACTTC. Variable domain in full (rest from reference TRBV18 and TRBJ2-7): NAGVMQNPRHLVRRRGQEARLRCSPMKGHSHVYWYRQLPEEGLKFMVYLQKENIIDESGMPKERFSAEFPKEGPSILRIQQVVRGDSAAYFCASSLGTSGSYEQYFGPGTRLTVT.

The chain uses TRBV25-1 and TRBJ2-1; D not certain. The CDR3 totals 12 residues. The ends were cut back, 5 bases at V and 8 bases at J, with 10 bases in the middle. Germline CDR1 and CDR2: MGHDK and SYGVNS. The CDR3 sequence: CASSPDGHEQFF. The CDR3 nucleotides are TGTGCCAGCAGTCCTGACGGGCATGAGCAGTTCTTC.

This clone turned up a few times. CDR3 DNA: TGTGCCAGCAGCCCCAGCGCGGGAGGTGGTGAAGCTTTCTTT. Translating gives CASSPSAGGGEAFF. The chain recombines TRBV7-8 with TRBJ1-1; D unclear. This CDR3 spans 14 amino acids. CDR1 is SGHVS, CDR2 FQNEAQ, per germline. V lost 5 bases and J 7 bases, leaving 17 bases between the germline ends.